This passage covers 18 T cell receptor beta chains from one sample sequenced in a study of CD8 T cells in Susac syndrome. Random hexamers primed reverse transcription of about 0.5 to 1 ug RNA. MiXCR was run by TCRdb on the immunoSEQ multiplex PCR reads, yielding one entry per CDR3 protein. The table includes about 300,000 distinct CDR3 sequences, approximately 90% detected once. The sequencing sample was made of CD8+ T cells from PBMCs. The receptors stem from a human donor with multiple sclerosis.

The chain has TRBV2 and TRBJ2-5, with 7 bases that match TRBD2. Germline V gene lookup returns CDR1 SNHLY and CDR2 FYNNEI. There are 14 residues in the CDR3. The J segment lost 2 bases and the V segment lost 9 bases, leaving 9 bases of the junction unmatched. In DNA, the CDR3 is TGTGCCAGGACGCGGGATAGCGGGCAAGAGACCCAGTACTTC. As protein: CARTRDSGQETQYF.

Of note for this clonotype: One junction end does not reproduce the germline sequence, and a read error may be involved. The V gene is TRBV7-9, the J gene TRBJ2-1; D is possibly TRBD1 (6 bases). Looked up from germline, CDR1 is SEHNR and CDR2 is FQNEAQ (reference sequence). The CDR3 is 13 residues long. The CDR3 region has the DNA TGCACGACCCAGCCAGGGGCGTACAATGAGCAGTTCTTC. This translates into CTTQPGAYNEQFF.

The chain recombines TRBV7-9 with TRBJ2-3; D is undetermined. Trimming stripped 5 bases from V and 6 bases from J, with 9 bases between. Per germline, CDR1 SEHNR and CDR2 FQNEAQ (reference sequence). There are 12 residues in the CDR3. CDR3 coding DNA: TGTGCCAGCAGCGCCCGGATTGATACGCAGTATTTT. Translating it yields CASSARIDTQYF.

The chain couples TRBV27 to TRBJ2-7; 9 bases fit TRBD1. Germline CDR1 and CDR2: MNHEY and SMNVEV (reference sequence). The CDR3 loop spans 16 amino acids. With 1 base clipped from V and 6 bases from J, the junction kept 10 bases outside the gene matches. CDR3 in amino acids: CASSLWGTGNLPEQYF. CDR3 sequence (DNA): TGTGCCAGCAGTTTATGGGGGACAGGGAACCTTCCCGAGCAGTACTTC.

This chain connects TRBV4-3 to TRBJ2-1; no reliable D call. Trimming took off 2 bases at V and 6 bases at J, with 5 bases between the two ends. This CDR3 spans 12 amino acids. CDR1 and CDR2 from the germline V gene are LGHNA and YSLEER. The CDR3: CASSQTANEQFF. CDR3 DNA sequence: TGCGCCAGCAGCCAAACCGCCAATGAGCAGTTCTTC.

The rearrangement uses TRBV5-4 and TRBJ2-5; D is ambiguous. Germline-derived CDR1 and CDR2 are SGHNT and YYREEE (reference sequence). The V and J ends lost 4 bases and 2 bases respectively, with 12 bases between them. The CDR3 consists of 14 residues. The CDR3 spells CASSSLIAQETQYF. In DNA form, the CDR3 reads TGTGCCAGCAGCAGCCTGATAGCTCAAGAGACCCAGTACTTC.

This chain connects TRBV12-3 or TRBV12-4 to TRBJ2-2; D not certain. V shed 4 bases and J shed 7 bases, with 4 bases lying between them. The length of the CDR3 is 11 residues. The CDR3 is CASSSVGELFF. The CDR3 nucleotides are TGTGCCAGCAGTTCTGTCGGGGAGCTGTTTTTT.

The chain is built from TRBV4-3 and TRBJ2-6; D possibly corresponds to TRBD2 (6 bases). Trimming took 4 bases from V and 0 from J, leaving 16 bases between them. Per the germline V gene, CDR1 is LGHNA and CDR2 is YSLEER. The CDR3 loop spans 18 amino acids. CDR3: CASSRLEEGSSGANVLTF. As DNA, the CDR3 is TGCGCCAGCAGCCGCCTGGAGGAGGGGAGCTCTGGGGCCAACGTCCTGACTTTC.

The CDR3 is CASSLSNLQGMNTGELFF. For the CDR3, the DNA is TGTGCCAGCAGTTTATCGAATCTACAGGGGATGAACACCGGGGAGCTGTTTTTT. The chain uses TRBV27 and TRBJ2-2; 7 nucleotides match TRBD1. The V gene end was trimmed by 0 bases and the J gene end by 1 base; junction bases not matched to a gene: 8. CDR3 length: 18 amino acids. CDR1 is MNHEY and CDR2 is SMNVEV in the germline V gene (reference sequence).

V gene TRBV4-3 combines with J gene TRBJ2-7, with TRBD2 as a possible D gene (6 bases). The CDR3 runs to 15 residues. The germline V and J ends were trimmed by 0 bases and 4 bases, with 13 bases remaining between them. Germline loops: CDR1 LGHNA, CDR2 YSLEER. CDR3 in amino acids: CASSQESGVGYEQYF. For the CDR3, the DNA is TGCGCCAGCAGCCAAGAGTCGGGGGTCGGTTACGAGCAGTACTTC.

The chain joins TRBV9 to TRBJ2-7; D remains ambiguous. Germline-derived CDR1 and CDR2 are SGDLS and YYNGEE. V was clipped by 3 bases and J by 0 bases, with 7 bases between them. The CDR3 consists of 13 residues. The CDR3 DNA follows: TGTGCCAGCAGCGACTCAAACTCCTACGAGCAGTACTTC. Its translation: CASSDSNSYEQYF.

J is TRBJ2-2 and V is TRBV12-3 or TRBV12-4; no definite D call. This CDR3 has 13 residues. V was trimmed by 3 bases and J by 3 bases, leaving 5 bases between them. CDR3 coding DNA: TGTGCCAGCAGTTTCCCTTACACCGGGGAGCTGTTTTTT. Translation: CASSFPYTGELFF.

The V gene is TRBV9, the J gene TRBJ2-1; D is possibly TRBD2 (5 bases). Germline V lookup: CDR1 SGDLS, CDR2 YYNGEE. V was clipped by 1 base and J by 3 bases, with 11 bases between them. The CDR3 extends over 15 amino acids. The CDR3 protein is CASSVSGADYNEQFF. In DNA, the CDR3 is TGTGCCAGCAGCGTAAGCGGAGCAGACTACAATGAGCAGTTCTTC.

CDR3 DNA: TGTGCCAGCAGTTTACGGGGGACTGTCTACGAGCAGTACTTC. Translated, it gives CASSLRGTVYEQYF. The chain employs TRBV28 and TRBJ2-7; TRBD2 might be the D (6 bases). CDR1 MDHEN and CDR2 SYDVKM come from the germline V gene. The CDR3 has 14 residues. The germline V and J ends were trimmed by 2 bases and 3 bases, with 11 bases remaining between them.

The rearrangement joins TRBV5-6 to TRBJ2-7; 9 bases map to TRBD1. The junction had 12 bases not matched to a gene; V was cut back by 3 bases and J by 5 bases. Per the germline V gene, CDR1 is SGHDT and CDR2 is YYEEEE. This CDR3 comprises 16 residues. DNA of the CDR3: TGTGCCAGCAGCTGGAGGACGGGACAGGGAGGCAACGAGCAGTACTTC. Translated: CASSWRTGQGGNEQYF.

A few counts support this clonotype. This chain uses TRBV7-9 with TRBJ1-1, with a tentative D call TRBD1 (6 bases). Trimming pared 3 bases from V and 5 bases from J, leaving 16 bases between. Germline CDR1 reads SEHNR; CDR2 reads FQNEAQ (reference sequence). The CDR3 spans 15 residues. The CDR3 nucleotides are TGTGCCAGCAGCTTGCCAGGGGCGGGCGGTACTGAAGCTTTCTTT. Its protein is CASSLPGAGGTEAFF.

This clonotype occurred once. The chain couples TRBV11-2 to TRBJ2-1, with 7 positions matching TRBD2. From germline, CDR1 is SGHAT and CDR2 FQNNGV. The CDR3 has 15 residues. V was pared by 1 base and J by 4 bases, with 4 bases of the junction left unmatched. The CDR3 sequence is CASSLVSAGYNEQFF. For the CDR3, the DNA is TGTGCCAGCAGCTTAGTGTCAGCGGGGTACAATGAGCAGTTCTTC.

The chain joins TRBV9 to TRBJ2-6; 9 bases line up with TRBD1. The junction had 14 bases not matched to a gene; V was cut back by 1 base and J by 12 bases. The V gene's germline CDR1 is SGDLS and CDR2 YYNGEE. The CDR3 totals 17 residues. CDR3 in amino acids: CASSVLQGAAAFPVLTF. The CDR3, as DNA: TGTGCCAGCAGCGTACTACAGGGGGCAGCCGCCTTCCCCGTCCTGACTTTC. Together with reference TRBV9 and TRBJ2-6, the CDR3 gives the full variable domain: DSGVTQTPKHLITATGQRVTLRCSPRSGDLSVYWYQQSLDQGLQFLIQYYNGEERAKGNILERFSAQQFPDLHSELNLSSLELGDSALYFCASSVLQGAAAFPVLTFGAGSRLTVL.